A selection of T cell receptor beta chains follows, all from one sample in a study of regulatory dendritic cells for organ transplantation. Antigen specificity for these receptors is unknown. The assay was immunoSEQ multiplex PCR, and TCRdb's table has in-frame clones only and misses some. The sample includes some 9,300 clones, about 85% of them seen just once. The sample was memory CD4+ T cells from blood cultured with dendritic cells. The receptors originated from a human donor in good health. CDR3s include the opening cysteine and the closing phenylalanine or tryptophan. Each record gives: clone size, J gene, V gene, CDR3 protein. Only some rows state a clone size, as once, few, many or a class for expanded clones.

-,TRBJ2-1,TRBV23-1,CASSQSRRARAYNEQFF
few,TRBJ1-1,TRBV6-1,CASSESRGAGRQAFF
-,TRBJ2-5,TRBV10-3,CAISERQASQETQYF
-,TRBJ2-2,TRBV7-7,CASSQDRLANTGELFF
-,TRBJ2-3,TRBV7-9,CASSSTGTGASDTQYF
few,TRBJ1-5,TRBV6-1,CASSEVRWDQPQHF
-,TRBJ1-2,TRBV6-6,CASTTQGEYGYTF
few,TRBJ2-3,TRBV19,CASSLQGPDTQYF
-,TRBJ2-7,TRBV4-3,CASSQDYLSSGEQYF
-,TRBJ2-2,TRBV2,CASSDPGGIAGELFF
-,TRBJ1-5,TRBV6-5,CASSLGGVGKPQHF
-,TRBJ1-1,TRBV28,CASSSPYRGRTEAFF
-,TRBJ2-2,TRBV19,CASKGGIVNTGELFF
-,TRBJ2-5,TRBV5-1,CASSRTGLAGESETQYF
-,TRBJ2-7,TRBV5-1,CASSLGRNYEQYF
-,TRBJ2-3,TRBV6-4,CASSVGGASTDTQYF
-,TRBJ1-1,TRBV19,CASSDRRSNTEAFF
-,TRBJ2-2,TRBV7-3,CASSLYASAGELFF
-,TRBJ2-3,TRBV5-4,CASSLSTDTQYF
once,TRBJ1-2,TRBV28,CASSLSGGWGYTF
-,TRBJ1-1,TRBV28,CASLASRDTEAFF
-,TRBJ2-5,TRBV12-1,CASSFRSLTTETQYF
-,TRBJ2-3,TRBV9,CASSVVGSRTDTQYF
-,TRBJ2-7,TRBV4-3,CASSESRRQKQYF
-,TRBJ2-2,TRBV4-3,CASSPGQGTPGSGELFF
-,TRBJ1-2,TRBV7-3,CASSSPGTATFDGYTF
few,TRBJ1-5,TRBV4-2,CASSQDRYLTQHF
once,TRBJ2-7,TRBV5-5,CASSPTGTGGREQYF
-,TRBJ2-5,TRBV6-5,CASSPRGGGETQYF
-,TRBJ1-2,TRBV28,CASSSPGRRSYGYTF
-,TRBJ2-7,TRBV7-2,CASSLAHSSYEQYF
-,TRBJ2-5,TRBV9,CASSVGLAGGETQYF
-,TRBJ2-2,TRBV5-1,CASSLGAAGELFF
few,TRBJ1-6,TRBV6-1,CASVRDNSPLHF
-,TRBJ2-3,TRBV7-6,CASHREAGLFTDTQYF
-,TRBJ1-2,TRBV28,CATFDRVYGYTF
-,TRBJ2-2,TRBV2,CASRAGQANTGELFF
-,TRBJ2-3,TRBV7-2,CASSFRTSGGGTDTQYF
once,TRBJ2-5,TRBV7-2,CASSLVFRRYGETQYF
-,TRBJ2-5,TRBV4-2,CASSQGELLGETQYF
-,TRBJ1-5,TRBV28,CASTTSGRPQHF
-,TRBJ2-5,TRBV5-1,CASSPRQGSMRETQYF
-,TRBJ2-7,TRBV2,CASTRSGGTGDYEQYF
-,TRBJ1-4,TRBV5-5,CASSLDGINEKLFF
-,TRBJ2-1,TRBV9,CASSVGPGQESYEQFF
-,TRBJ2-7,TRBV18,CASSPPEQGVYEQYF
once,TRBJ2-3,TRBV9,CASSVYSGGSTDTQYF
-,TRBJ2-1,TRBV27,CASSFDSGGREQFF
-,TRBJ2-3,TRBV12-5,CASTDLRGNAVPQYF
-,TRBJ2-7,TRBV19,CASSIKDSGGYEQYF
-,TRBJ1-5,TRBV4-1,CASSQCVGPWPQHF
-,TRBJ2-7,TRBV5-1,CASSLSAGGREQYF
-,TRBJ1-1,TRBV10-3,CAISEPGQGNTEAFF
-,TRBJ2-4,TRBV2,CASSDLAKNIQYF
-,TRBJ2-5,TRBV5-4,CASSFPQGETQYF
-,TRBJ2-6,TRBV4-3,CASSQDWGTGANVLTF
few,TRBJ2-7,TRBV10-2,CASRPGLSYEQYF